Below, 5 T cell receptor beta chains from the same sample are listed, as sequenced in a study of cytomegalovirus exposure and HLA in healthy donors. Both 60 Vbeta primers and 13 Jbeta primers went into the PCR. Libraries were prepared by immunoSEQ multiplex PCR; TCRdb keeps only in-frame clonotypes and omits some of them. The table shows 240,000 or so clones, with roughly 82% occurring only once. The sequencing sample was made of PBMCs. All receptors come from a middle-aged woman in good health and CMV-seropositive.

The J gene is TRBJ2-1, the V gene TRBV4-2, with TRBD2 matching over 8 bases. CDR1 LGHNA and CDR2 YNFKEQ come from the germline V gene. The CDR3 is made up of 19 amino acids. With 0 bases clipped from V and 7 bases from J, the junction kept 17 bases outside the gene matches. CDR3 sequence: CASSQEISGAGAKGNEQFF. In DNA, the CDR3 is TGTGCCAGCAGCCAAGAAATCAGTGGAGCGGGGGCCAAAGGGAATGAGCAGTTCTTC.

This chain connects TRBV2 to TRBJ2-1, with D tentatively TRBD1 (5 bases). Looked up from germline, CDR1 is SNHLY and CDR2 is FYNNEI. The CDR3 sequence is 12 residues long. The ends were cut back, 4 bases at V and 6 bases at J, with 7 bases in the middle. The CDR3 DNA follows: TGTGCCAGCAGTGGGGGCCCCAATGAGCAGTTCTTC. Translation: CASSGGPNEQFF.

CDR3 sequence reads: CASSPDPGHREKLFF. The CDR3 bases are TGCGCCAGCAGCCCCGACCCGGGACATCGCGAAAAACTGTTTTTT. This sequence joins TRBV4-3 and TRBJ1-4, with D possibly being TRBD1 (6 bases). This CDR3 region has 15 residues. Germline CDR1 is LGHNA and CDR2 is YSLEER. Trimming removed 4 bases from V and 8 bases from J, with 17 bases in between.

A few counts support this clone. The chain joins TRBV18 to TRBJ2-5; D is undetermined. CDR1 KGHSH and CDR2 LQKENI come from the germline V gene. V dropped 2 bases and J dropped 4 bases, with 11 bases sitting between them. The CDR3 consists of 14 residues. CDR3 coding DNA: TGTGCCAGCTCACCAAGTCCACGCGGAGAGACCCAGTACTTC. As protein: CASSPSPRGETQYF.

The chain uses TRBV7-9 and TRBJ2-1; D perhaps matches TRBD2 (6 bases). V was trimmed by 5 bases and J by 0 bases, leaving 14 bases between them. The CDR3 extends over 16 amino acids. Germline CDR1 SEHNR, CDR2 FQNEAQ (reference sequence). Here the CDR3 reads CASSPGVDYSYNEQFF. CDR3 nucleotide sequence: TGTGCCAGCAGCCCGGGTGTGGACTACTCCTACAATGAGCAGTTCTTC. Drawing the rest from reference TRBV7-9 and TRBJ2-1, the complete variable domain is DTGVSQNPRHKITKRGQNVTFRCDPISEHNRLYWYRQTLGQGPEFLTYFQNEAQLEKSRLLSDRFSAERPKGSFSTLEIQRTEQGDSAMYLCASSPGVDYSYNEQFFGPGTRLTVL.